A selection of T cell receptor beta chains follows, all from one sample in a study of CD8 T cells in ankylosing spondylitis. TCRdb re-called the 5' RACE reads with MiXCR, one entry per CDR3 protein. Of roughly 670,000 distinct CDR3 sequences in the sample, around a fifth are singletons; the top ten hold roughly a fifth. Sample: blood, either unsorted or a sorted T cell fraction (not recorded which). The receptors shown here come from a male donor with ankylosing spondylitis. Each CDR3 is given with its conserved first and last residue. A D gene is named only where the DNA matches it firmly. Not all rows give a size; the values are once, few, many and, for expanded clones, a class.

TRBJ2-1,many,NA,TRBV24-1,CATSFPGPNEQFF,TGTGCCACCAGCTTTCCGGGACCCAATGAGCAGTTCTTC
TRBJ2-2,NA,TRBD1,TRBV25-1,CASRSQGAGAGELFF,TGTGCCAGCAGAAGTCAGGGGGCCGGGGCCGGGGAGCTGTTTTTT
TRBJ2-5,NA,TRBD2,TRBV9,CASSVGTSGTETQYF,TGTGCCAGCAGCGTGGGGACTAGCGGGACGGAGACCCAGTACTTC
TRBJ2-7,NA,TRBD1,TRBV12-3/TRBV12-4,CASSYRTGNSYEQYF,TGTGCCAGCAGTTATCGGACAGGGAACTCCTACGAGCAGTACTTC
TRBJ1-1,NA,NA,TRBV5-1,CASSEGNEAFF,TGCGCCAGCAGCGAGGGGAATGAAGCTTTCTTT
TRBJ1-1,many,NA,TRBV27,CASRGRGAFEAFF,TGTGCCAGCAGAGGCAGGGGAGCTTTTGAAGCTTTCTTT
TRBJ2-2,NA,NA,TRBV6-2/TRBV6-3,CASSYFLSGELFF,TGTGCCAGCAGTTACTTCTTATCCGGGGAGCTGTTTTTT
TRBJ2-1,few,TRBD2,TRBV6-5,CASSYRLGGTISRNEQFF,TGTGCCAGCAGTTACCGGCTAGGTGGGACTATCAGTAGAAATGAGCAGTTCTTC
TRBJ2-3,NA,TRBD2,TRBV7-1,CASSSLELYWTSGGASTDTQYF,TGTGCCAGCAGCTCACTAGAACTCTATTGGACTAGCGGGGGGGCCAGCACAGATACGCAGTATTTT
TRBJ2-2,few,TRBD1,TRBV2,CASSSEGAPNTGELFF,TGTGCCAGCAGCTCCGAGGGGGCACCTAACACCGGGGAGCTGTTTTTT
TRBJ2-3,few,TRBD2,TRBV4-1,CASSHASSGARTDTQYF,TGCGCCAGCAGCCATGCAAGTAGCGGGGCCCGGACAGATACGCAGTATTTT
TRBJ2-5,NA,NA,TRBV5-1,CASSSGVVETQYF,TGCGCCAGCAGCTCCGGGGTGGTGGAGACCCAGTACTTC
TRBJ2-1,many,NA,TRBV5-1,CASSPGQYGEQFF,TGCGCCAGCAGCCCCGGACAGTACGGTGAGCAGTTCTTC
TRBJ1-5,few,TRBD1,TRBV30,CAWSGDSGRGQPQHF,TGTGCCTGGAGTGGGGACAGCGGGAGGGGTCAGCCCCAGCATTTT
TRBJ2-2,few,NA,TRBV5-5,CASSLRDTPGWELFF,TGTGCCAGCAGCTTAAGGGACACACCCGGGTGGGAGCTGTTTTTT
TRBJ2-3,few,TRBD2,TRBV20-1,CSATPGTSFTDTQYF,TGCAGTGCTACCCCCGGGACTAGCTTCACAGATACGCAGTATTTT
TRBJ1-6,NA,NA,TRBV28,CASSSQGSPLHF,TGTGCCAGCAGCAGCCAGGGTTCACCCCTCCACTTT
TRBJ2-2,NA,NA,TRBV3-1,CASSLPGAGGELFF,TGTGCCAGCAGCCTTCCCGGAGCGGGCGGGGAGCTGTTTTTT
TRBJ2-7,few,NA,TRBV2,CASSEQANYEQYF,TGTGCCAGCAGTGAACAGGCGAACTACGAGCAGTACTTC